This T cell receptor (beta chain) was found in a study of Graves' ophthalmopathy and Graves' hyperthyroidism. Study at large: Specimen type is peripheral blood, obtained at initial diagnosis before any treatment.

Disease in donors with ophthalmopathy had moderate-to-severe activity, CAS ≥3, NOSPECS ≥4 and under 3 months' duration. Someone took the PBMCs out of about 10 ml of fresh peripheral blood. Study findings and constraints: Its predictions of ophthalmopathy progression gave the model 70.59% sensitivity and about 72% specificity.

On this clonotype: Its antigen remains unknown.

The authors amplified TCR beta CDR3 regions from RNA transcripts. Investigators did first-round RT-PCR with HTBI primers, then second-round multiplex PCR. One entry per CDR3 protein results from TCRdb running MiXCR on the multiplex PCR reads. The top ten hold around 40% of the sample, which has some 750,000 distinct CDR3 sequences, around 40% seen once. V was trimmed by 3 bases and J by 5 bases, leaving 16 bases between them. The germline V gene has CDR1 DFQATT and CDR2 SNEGSKA (reference sequence). CDR3 length: 14 amino acids. The chain employs TRBV20-1 and TRBJ2-5; D tentatively fits TRBD1 or TRBD2 (6 bases each). The sequenced material came from peripheral blood. This TCR was recovered from an adult man with Graves' ophthalmopathy. CDR3 sequence reads: CSASTGAIAETQYF. CDR3 nucleotide sequence: TGCAGTGCTAGTACGGGGGCCATCGCGGAGACCCAGTACTTC.